This T cell receptor (beta chain) was captured by sequencing in a study of CD8+CD57+ T cells in acquired aplastic anemia. Study context: Average DNA yield from sorted CD4+ and CD8+ cells was roughly 3.1 ug. Notes on the study in general: Patients showed no significant difference from controls in CD8+ Simpson's diversity. Comparison of patients with controls identified about 30 shared CD8+ CDR3 sequences.

According to the study, genomic DNA was the template for TCR beta VDJ and CDR3 profiling. TCRdb fed the reads into MiXCR, producing one record per CDR3 protein. This sample has a few hundred thousand distinct CDR3 sequences, with approximately 56% found just once. Comments on this clonotype: Its antigen is still unknown.

Per germline, CDR1 SGHVS and CDR2 FQNEAQ. The CDR3 spans 16 residues. V was clipped by 6 bases and J by 3 bases; unmatched bases: 6. The sequence was obtained from a human donor with severe aplastic anemia or a healthy control (not recorded which). This chain connects TRBV7-8 to TRBJ2-2; 11 positions agree with TRBD2. The sequenced sample was sorted CD4+, CD8+, or CD8+CD57+ T cells (not recorded which) from PBMCs. The CDR3 DNA reads TGTGCCAGCAGTAGAACTAGCGGGGGATACACCGGGGAGCTGTTTTTT. Encoded protein: CASSRTSGGYTGELFF.